These 29 T cell receptor beta chains were all obtained from the same sample, sequenced in a study of identifying expanded T cells in peripheral blood. Method: immunoSEQ multiplex PCR; TCRdb's copy keeps in-frame clones and lacks some. The data contain nearly 60,000 clones, roughly nine tenths of them singletons. Material: blood. These receptors came from a person aged 18 to 75 in good health.

This rearrangement joins TRBV5-6 to TRBJ1-6; D ambiguous. Germline assignment: CDR1 SGHDT and CDR2 YYEEEE. The CDR3 is made up of 16 amino acids. Trimming removed 4 bases from V and 0 bases from J, with 11 bases in between. The CDR3 DNA is TGTGCCAGCAGCCCTGATGGGCTCTCCTATAATTCACCCCTCCACTTT. Translated: CASSPDGLSYNSPLHF.

In DNA form, the CDR3 reads TGTGCCAGCAGCCCCGGACAGGGGGCCTACGAGCAGTACTTC. This gives the protein CASSPGQGAYEQYF. The rearrangement joins TRBV11-3 to TRBJ2-7; TRBD1 matches 10 bases. Germline lookup yields CDR1 SGHNT and CDR2 YENEEA. The trim removed 5 bases at V and 2 bases at J, leaving 3 bases unmatched. The CDR3 consists of 14 residues.

The chain recombines TRBV4-3 with TRBJ1-2; TRBD1 might be the D (5 bases). The CDR3 has 16 residues. V lost 4 bases, J lost 4 bases, and 19 bases lay in between. Germline lookup yields CDR1 LGHNA and CDR2 YSLEER. The CDR3 is CASSPVYPQGPYGYTF. In nucleotides, the CDR3 is TGCGCCAGCAGCCCCGTATATCCCCAGGGACCCTATGGCTACACCTTC.

This clone was observed a handful of times. This chain links TRBV6-1 with TRBJ2-7; 8 nucleotides line up with TRBD1. Per the germline V gene, CDR1 is MNHNS and CDR2 is SASEGT. Unmatched junction bases numbered 6, after V lost 2 bases and J lost 6 bases. The CDR3 sequence is 14 residues long. The CDR3 DNA follows: TGTGCCAGCAGTGAATGGACAGGGTTTGGCGAGCAGTACTTC. This sequence encodes CASSEWTGFGEQYF.

The chain couples TRBV7-2 to TRBJ2-1; no clear D gene. Germline CDR1 and CDR2: SGHTA and FQGNSA. This CDR3 region has 13 residues. Trimming removed 5 bases at V and 0 bases at J, with 5 bases between. The CDR3 loop is CASSPPSYNEQFF. CDR3 bases: TGTGCCAGCAGCCCTCCCTCCTACAATGAGCAGTTCTTC.

V and J are TRBV19 and TRBJ2-3, with no clear D. The germline V gene has CDR1 LNHDA and CDR2 SQIVND (reference sequence). Trimming shortened V by 1 base and J by 0 bases, and 8 bases separated the two germline ends. The CDR3 is 15 amino acids. The CDR3 spells CASSIGRASTDTQYF. Written as DNA, the CDR3 is TGTGCCAGTAGTATAGGTCGGGCGAGCACAGATACGCAGTATTTT. Full variable domain (missing parts from reference TRBV19 and TRBJ2-3): DGGITQSPKYLFRKEGQNVTLSCEQNLNHDAMYWYRQDPGQGLRLIYYSQIVNDFQKGDIAEGYSVSREKKESFPLTVTSAQKNPTAFYLCASSIGRASTDTQYFGPGTRLTVL.

The chain joins TRBV21-1 to TRBJ2-1; TRBD2, as called in the table, went unchecked against the DNA. TRBV21-1 is a documented pseudogene. CDR3 length: 15 residues. As DNA, the CDR3 is TGTGCCAGCAGCAAAGAACTAGCGGGAGGCAATGAGCAGTTCTTC. This gives the protein CASSKELAGGNEQFF.

The genes are TRBV28 and TRBJ2-7, with 9 bases matching TRBD2. The CDR3 spans 17 residues. V gave up 4 bases and J gave up 4 bases; unmatched junction bases: 14. CDR1 MDHEN and CDR2 SYDVKM come from the germline V gene. CDR3 protein: CASSWHPRLAVIYEQYF. CDR3 sequence (DNA): TGTGCCAGCAGTTGGCACCCCAGACTAGCGGTAATTTACGAGCAGTACTTC.

The sample holds one count of this clone. The CDR3 coding sequence is TGTGCCAGCAGCTTAGTCCGCCTTACCCAGTATTTT. Amino acids: CASSLVRLTQYF. The rearrangement links TRBV11-2 to TRBJ2-3; the D is unclear. The CDR3 runs to 12 residues. V dropped 1 base and J dropped 12 bases, with 11 bases sitting between them. Germline CDR1 and CDR2: SGHAT and FQNNGV.

This chain joins TRBV6-1 and TRBJ2-7; D not resolved. This CDR3 has 15 amino acids. CDR1 is MNHNS, CDR2 SASEGT, per germline. Trimming left V 6 bases short and J 0 bases short, with 15 bases between. The CDR3 sequence: CASSQNGRISYEQYF. In DNA form, the CDR3 reads TGTGCCAGCAGCCAGAACGGACGGATCTCCTACGAGCAGTACTTC.

The V gene is TRBV9, the J gene TRBJ2-7; 7 bases match TRBD1. Germline V lookup: CDR1 SGDLS, CDR2 YYNGEE. J was trimmed by 2 bases and V by 0 bases; bases with no gene match: 2. CDR3 length: 14 residues. The chain's CDR3 is CASSVDRGPYEQYF. CDR3 sequence (DNA): TGTGCCAGCAGCGTAGACAGGGGCCCCTACGAGCAGTACTTC. Supplemented by reference TRBV9 and TRBJ2-7, the full variable domain reads DSGVTQTPKHLITATGQRVTLRCSPRSGDLSVYWYQQSLDQGLQFLIQYYNGEERAKGNILERFSAQQFPDLHSELNLSSLELGDSALYFCASSVDRGPYEQYFGPGTRLTVT.

The chain combines TRBV30 with TRBJ1-1, with D maybe TRBD1 (6 bases). The CDR3 contains 12 residues. V was trimmed by 5 bases and J by 11 bases, leaving 18 bases between them. Looked up from germline, CDR1 is GTSNPN and CDR2 is SVGIG (reference sequence). The chain's CDR3 is CAWGGRRSGAFF. The CDR3 DNA follows: TGTGCCTGGGGGGGGCGGCGGTCCGGGGCTTTCTTT.

This rearrangement joins TRBV21-1 to TRBJ1-2. TRBV21-1 corresponds to a pseudogene. CDR3 length: 12 residues. CDR3 bases: TGTGCCAGCAGCAAAGATAAAGGTGGCTACACCTTC. It translates to CASSKDKGGYTF.

The chain joins TRBV5-1 to TRBJ1-5, with a possible D match to TRBD1 (5 bases). The CDR3 is 13 residues long. V lost 4 bases and J lost 4, with 9 bases in between. The germline CDR1 and CDR2 sequences are SGHRS and YFSETQ. In DNA form, the CDR3 reads TGCGCCAGCAGCCTCGACAGTAATCAGCCCCAGCATTTT. Protein: CASSLDSNQPQHF.

The chain links TRBV9 to TRBJ2-1; a weak D match, TRBD1 (6 bases). Germline CDR1 reads SGDLS; CDR2 reads YYNGEE. The CDR3 covers 16 residues. V shed 1 base and J shed 0 bases, with 11 bases lying between them. The CDR3 nucleotides are TGTGCCAGCAGCGTAAATCAGGGGAGCTCCTACAATGAGCAGTTCTTC. It specifies CASSVNQGSSYNEQFF.

The gene calls are TRBV10-3 and TRBJ1-4, with D hard to call. The CDR3 totals 13 residues. Trimming removed 2 bases at V and 8 bases at J, with 9 bases between. The V gene's germline CDR1 is ENHRY and CDR2 SYGVKD. This CDR3 reads CAISERVEEKLFF. The CDR3 nucleotides are TGTGCCATCAGTGAGAGGGTTGAGGAAAAACTGTTTTTT.

This clone was found once. This sequence joins TRBV19 and TRBJ1-3, with 7 nucleotides matching TRBD1. V was clipped by 6 bases and J by 4 bases; unmatched bases: 9. The CDR3 consists of 15 residues. From germline, CDR1 is LNHDA and CDR2 SQIVND (reference sequence). As DNA, the CDR3 is TGTGCCAGTAGCCCGACAGGGAGCTCGGGAAACACCATATATTTT. As protein: CASSPTGSSGNTIYF.

The CDR3 region is CASGRDRVANYGYTF. The DNA of the CDR3 is TGTGCCAGCGGCCGGGACAGGGTCGCTAACTATGGCTACACCTTC. The rearrangement links TRBV6-5 to TRBJ1-2; TRBD1 matches 9 bases. CDR3 length equals 15 residues. The J segment lost 0 bases and the V segment lost 8 bases, leaving 7 bases of the junction unmatched. Germline values: CDR1 MNHEY, CDR2 SVGAGI.

The V gene is TRBV28, the J gene TRBJ2-5, with 7 bases aligning to TRBD2. The CDR3 contains 15 residues. The germline CDR1 and CDR2 sequences are MDHEN and SYDVKM. V lost 2 bases and J lost 3; bases outside the gene matches: 6. CDR3 in DNA: TGTGCCAGCAGTTTAGACGGACTAGTTGAAGAGACCCAGTACTTC. Translating it yields CASSLDGLVEETQYF. Using reference TRBV28 and TRBJ2-5 for the parts outside the CDR3, the full variable domain is DVKVTQSSRYLVKRTGEKVFLECVQDMDHENMFWYRQDPGLGLRLIYFSYDVKMKEKGDIPEGYSVSREKKERFSLILESASTNQTSMYLCASSLDGLVEETQYFGPGTRLLVL.

The chain employs TRBV18 and TRBJ2-7; no clear D gene. Germline lookup yields CDR1 KGHSH and CDR2 LQKENI. The CDR3 extends over 14 amino acids. Trimming stripped 2 bases from V and 4 bases from J, with 12 bases between. CDR3 coding DNA: TGTGCCAGCTCACCAGGTAGGGTGGAGTACGAGCAGTACTTC. Its protein product is CASSPGRVEYEQYF.

This clone was seen more than once but under ten times. The gene calls are TRBV18 and TRBJ1-5; perhaps TRBD1 as D (6 bases). Germline values: CDR1 KGHSH, CDR2 LQKENI. The CDR3 has 14 residues. Trimming removed 2 bases at V and 6 bases at J, with 11 bases between. CDR3 coding DNA: TGTGCCAGCTCACCAAACAGGGCGACTCAGCCCCAGCATTTT. Translating it yields CASSPNRATQPQHF.

The rearrangement uses TRBV29-1 and TRBJ1-2, with 8 bases fitting TRBD1. Germline V gives CDR1 SQVTM, CDR2 ANQGSEA. The V gene end was trimmed by 6 bases and the J gene end by 9 bases; junction bases not matched to a gene: 6. The CDR3 is 11 residues long. DNA of the CDR3: TGCAGCGTGAAGACAGGGGAAAGCTACACCTTC. Protein product: CSVKTGESYTF.

This chain connects TRBV6-5 to TRBJ2-5, with 10 bases aligning to TRBD1. The CDR3 length is 16 residues. Per the germline V gene, CDR1 is MNHEY and CDR2 is SVGAGI. The junction had 7 bases not matched to a gene; V was cut back by 2 bases and J by 4 bases. CDR3 in amino acids: CASSYQRTGGGETQYF. The CDR3 nucleotides are TGTGCCAGCAGTTACCAAAGGACAGGGGGAGGAGAGACCCAGTACTTC.

Comments on this clone: Other DNA sequences in the same sample also yield this CDR3. The V and J genes are TRBV9 and TRBJ2-5; D tentatively fits TRBD1 or TRBD2 (6 bases each). Germline V CDR1 and CDR2: SGDLS, YYNGEE. The CDR3 totals 14 residues. The V end was cut by 0 bases, the J end by 1 base, with 7 bases between. CDR3 loop: CASSVAGAQETQYF. CDR3 DNA sequence: TGTGCCAGCAGCGTAGCGGGGGCCCAAGAGACCCAGTACTTC.

This chain joins TRBV19 and TRBJ2-2; maybe TRBD2 (6 bases). The V and J ends lost 10 bases and 0 bases respectively, with 18 bases between them. There are 16 residues in the CDR3. Germline assignment: CDR1 LNHDA and CDR2 SQIVND (reference sequence). DNA for the CDR3: TGTGCCACCGCCTCTTATGGAGGGGCGAACACCGGGGAGCTGTTTTTT. Its protein is CATASYGGANTGELFF.

This chain connects TRBV29-1 to TRBJ1-2; D is uncertain. The length of the CDR3 is 11 residues. Germline CDR1 reads SQVTM; CDR2 reads ANQGSEA. V dropped 5 bases and J dropped 3 bases, with 7 bases sitting between them. The CDR3 loop reads CSVRRDYGYTF. Written as DNA, the CDR3 is TGCAGCGTTCGTCGGGACTATGGCTACACCTTC.

The CDR3 bases are TGTGCCAGCCTAAAGGACCAAAAGCCAGAGACCCAGTACTTC. Amino acids: CASLKDQKPETQYF. The chain has TRBV9 and TRBJ2-5; D call uncertain. The CDR3 consists of 14 residues. Trimming removed 7 bases at V and 4 bases at J, with 17 bases between. CDR1 and CDR2 (germline): SGDLS, YYNGEE.

Worth noting for this clone: The junction and the germline gene differ at one end; a read error may be behind it. The rearrangement links TRBV5-1 to TRBJ1-2, with D unclear. Germline V gives CDR1 SGHRS, CDR2 YFSETQ. This CDR3 has 14 residues. CDR3 protein: CASSYEDNLNGHTF. CDR3 coding DNA: TGCGCCAGCAGCTACGAAGACAACCTAAATGGCCACACCTTC.

The V gene is TRBV15, the J gene TRBJ1-5; possible D gene TRBD1, 6 bases. Germline V lookup: CDR1 LNHNV, CDR2 YYDKDF (reference sequence). The CDR3 covers 14 residues. V lost 6 bases and J lost 3, with 12 bases in between. The CDR3 region has the DNA TGTGCCACCAGTCGGGGGGGACACAATCAGCCCCAGCATTTT. This translates into CATSRGGHNQPQHF.